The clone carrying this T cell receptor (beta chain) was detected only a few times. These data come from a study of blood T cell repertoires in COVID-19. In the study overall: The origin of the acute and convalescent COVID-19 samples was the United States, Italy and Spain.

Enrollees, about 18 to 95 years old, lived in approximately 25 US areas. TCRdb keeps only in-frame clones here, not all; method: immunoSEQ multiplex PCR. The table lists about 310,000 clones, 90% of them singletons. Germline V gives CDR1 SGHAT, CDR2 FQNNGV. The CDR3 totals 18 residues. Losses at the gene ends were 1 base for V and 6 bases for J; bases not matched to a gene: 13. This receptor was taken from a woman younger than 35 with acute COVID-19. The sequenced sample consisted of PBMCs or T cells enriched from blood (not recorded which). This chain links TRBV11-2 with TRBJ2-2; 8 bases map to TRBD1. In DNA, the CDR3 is TGTGCCAGCAGCTTAGGAAGGGGGCGCAGGGGGCGCCCCGGGGAGCTGTTTTTT. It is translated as CASSLGRGRRGRPGELFF. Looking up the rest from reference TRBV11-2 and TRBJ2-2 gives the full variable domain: EAGVAQSPRYKIIEKRQSVAFWCNPISGHATLYWYQQILGQGPKLLIQFQNNGVVDDSQLPKDRFSAERLKGVDSTLKIQPAKLEDSAVYLCASSLGRGRRGRPGELFFGEGSRLTVL.